This T cell receptor beta chain was captured by sequencing in a study of T cell responses to AZD1222 COVID-19 vaccine. The length of the CDR3 is 16 residues. Trimming cost V 2 bases and J 4 bases, with 18 bases left between them. Per the germline V gene, CDR1 is SGDLS and CDR2 is YYNGEE. The table came from immunoSEQ multiplex PCR; TCRdb's copy has only in-frame clones and leaves some out. The data show some 100,000 clones, 70% to 90% seen once. For this clone: Its antigen is currently unknown.

Notes on the study in general: Spike-specific TCR repertoires showed rising breadth and depth after two AZD1222 doses. There were mostly white British donors and more females than males, and clonal diversity was possibly underestimated.

The chain carries TRBV9 and TRBJ2-5; D might be TRBD2 (6 bases). The TCR originated in an adult who received the AZD1222 COVID-19 vaccine. This material consisted of peripheral blood, taken 28 days after the second AZD1222 dose. The CDR3 here is CASSVPGRSVSETQYF. The DNA for the CDR3 is TGTGCCAGCAGCGTCCCGGGGAGGAGTGTGTCAGAGACCCAGTACTTC.